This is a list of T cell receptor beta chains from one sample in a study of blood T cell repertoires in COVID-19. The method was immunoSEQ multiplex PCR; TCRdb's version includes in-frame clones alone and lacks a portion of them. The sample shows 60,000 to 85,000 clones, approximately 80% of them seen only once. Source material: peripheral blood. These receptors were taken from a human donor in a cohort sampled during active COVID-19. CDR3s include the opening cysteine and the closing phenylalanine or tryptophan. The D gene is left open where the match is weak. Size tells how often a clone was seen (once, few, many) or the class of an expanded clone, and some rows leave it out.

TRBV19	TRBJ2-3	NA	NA	TGTGCCAGTAGCGAAGGGGGGGCAGATACGCAGTATTTT	CASSEGGADTQYF
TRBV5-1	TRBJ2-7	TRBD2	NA	TGCGCCAGCAGCTTGGCTGAGGGAGGGGCGACGATAACCTACGAGCAGTACTTC	CASSLAEGGATITYEQYF
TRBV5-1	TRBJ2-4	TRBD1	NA	TGCGCCAGCAGCTTGGACAGGGGGGACATTCAGTACTTC	CASSLDRGDIQYF
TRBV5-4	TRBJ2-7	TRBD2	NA	TGTGCCAGCAGCTCCGGGACTAGCGGATGGAGCTCCTACGAGCAGTACTTC	CASSSGTSGWSSYEQYF
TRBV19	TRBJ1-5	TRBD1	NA	TGTGCCAGTAGTCGCGACAGGGATCACTATGGCAATCAGCCCCAGCATTTT	CASSRDRDHYGNQPQHF
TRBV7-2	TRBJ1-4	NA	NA	TGTGCCAGCAGCTTTAGGAGGGGCAATGAAAAACTGTTTTTT	CASSFRRGNEKLFF
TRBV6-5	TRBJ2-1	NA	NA	TGTGCCAGCAGTCTTACAGGTGGCTCCTACAATGAGCAGTTCTTC	CASSLTGGSYNEQFF
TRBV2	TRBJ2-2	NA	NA	TGTGCCAGCACTCTCCTAAACACCGGGGAGCTGTTTTTT	CASTLLNTGELFF
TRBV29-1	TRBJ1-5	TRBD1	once	TGCAGCGTTGGAGGGGGCGGCAATCAGCCCCAGCATTTT	CSVGGGGNQPQHF
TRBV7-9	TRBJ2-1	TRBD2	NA	TGTGCCAGCAGCTCGATGAGCGGGAGGGCCATCAATGAGCAGTTCTTC	CASSSMSGRAINEQFF
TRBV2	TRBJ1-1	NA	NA	TGTGCCAGCAGCGTCGGGGAAGGGGAAGCTTTCTTT	CASSVGEGEAFF